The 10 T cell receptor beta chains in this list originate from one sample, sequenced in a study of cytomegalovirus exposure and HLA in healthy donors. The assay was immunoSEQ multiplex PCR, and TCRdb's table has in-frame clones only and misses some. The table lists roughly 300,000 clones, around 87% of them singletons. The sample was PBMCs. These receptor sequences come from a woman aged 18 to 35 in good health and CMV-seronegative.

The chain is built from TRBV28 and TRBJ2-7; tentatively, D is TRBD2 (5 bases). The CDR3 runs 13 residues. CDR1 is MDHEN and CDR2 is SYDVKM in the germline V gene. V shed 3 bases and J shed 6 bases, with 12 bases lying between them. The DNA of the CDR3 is TGTGCCAGCAGTTTCTTGGGAGTTGTCGAGCAGTACTTC. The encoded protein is CASSFLGVVEQYF.

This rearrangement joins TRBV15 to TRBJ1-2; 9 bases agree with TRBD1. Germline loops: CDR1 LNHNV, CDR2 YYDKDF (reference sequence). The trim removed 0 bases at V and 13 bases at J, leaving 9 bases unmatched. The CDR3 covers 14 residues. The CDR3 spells CATSREGGQGPRTF. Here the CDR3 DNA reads TGTGCCACCAGCAGAGAGGGGGGACAGGGCCCGCGCACCTTC.

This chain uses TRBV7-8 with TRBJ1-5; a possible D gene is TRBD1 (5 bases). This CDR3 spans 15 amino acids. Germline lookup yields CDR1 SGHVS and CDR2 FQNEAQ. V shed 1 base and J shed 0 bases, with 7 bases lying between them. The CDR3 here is CASSLEGNSNQPQHF. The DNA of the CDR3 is TGTGCCAGCAGCTTAGAGGGGAATAGCAATCAGCCCCAGCATTTT.

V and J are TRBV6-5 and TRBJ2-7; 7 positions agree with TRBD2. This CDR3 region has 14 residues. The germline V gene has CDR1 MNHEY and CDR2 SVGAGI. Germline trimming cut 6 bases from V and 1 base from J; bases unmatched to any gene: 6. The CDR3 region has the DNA TGTGCCAGCAGACCGGGGAGGGCTTCCTACGAGCAGTACTTC. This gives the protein CASRPGRASYEQYF.

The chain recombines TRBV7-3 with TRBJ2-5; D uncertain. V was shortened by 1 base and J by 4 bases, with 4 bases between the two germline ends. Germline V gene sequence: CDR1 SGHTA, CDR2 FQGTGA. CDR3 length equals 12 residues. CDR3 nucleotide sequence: TGTGCCAGCAGCTTAAACGGAGAGACCCAGTACTTC. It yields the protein CASSLNGETQYF. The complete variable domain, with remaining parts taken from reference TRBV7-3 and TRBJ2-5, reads GAGVSQTPSNKVTEKGKYVELRCDPISGHTALYWYRQSLGQGPEFLIYFQGTGAADDSGLPNDRFFAVRPEGSVSTLKIQRTERGDSAVYLCASSLNGETQYFGPGTRLLVL.

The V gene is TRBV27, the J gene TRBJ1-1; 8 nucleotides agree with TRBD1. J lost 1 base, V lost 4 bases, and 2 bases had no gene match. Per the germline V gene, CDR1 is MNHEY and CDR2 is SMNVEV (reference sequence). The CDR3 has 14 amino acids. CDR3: CASSYRGKNTEAFF. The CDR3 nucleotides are TGTGCCAGCAGTTACAGGGGGAAGAACACTGAAGCTTTCTTT.

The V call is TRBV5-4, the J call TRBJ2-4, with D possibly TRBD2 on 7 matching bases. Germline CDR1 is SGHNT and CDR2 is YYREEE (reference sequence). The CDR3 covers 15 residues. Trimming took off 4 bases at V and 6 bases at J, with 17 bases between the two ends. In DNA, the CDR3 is TGTGCCAGCAGCCAGGGGAGCGGGGTAGGAAACATTCAGTACTTC. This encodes CASSQGSGVGNIQYF.

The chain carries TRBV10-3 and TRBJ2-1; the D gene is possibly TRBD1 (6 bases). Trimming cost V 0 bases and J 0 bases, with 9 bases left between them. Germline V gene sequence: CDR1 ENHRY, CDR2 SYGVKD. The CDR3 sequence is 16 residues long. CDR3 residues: CAISESQGSSYNEQFF. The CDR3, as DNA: TGTGCCATCAGTGAGTCACAGGGAAGCTCCTACAATGAGCAGTTCTTC.

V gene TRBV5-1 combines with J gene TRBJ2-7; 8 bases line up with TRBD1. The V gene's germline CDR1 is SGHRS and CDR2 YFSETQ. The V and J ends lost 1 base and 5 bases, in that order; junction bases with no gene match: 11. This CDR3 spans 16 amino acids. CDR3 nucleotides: TGCGCCAGCAGCTTGTACTCGGGCAGGGGGCGTCACGAGCAGTACTTC. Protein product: CASSLYSGRGRHEQYF.

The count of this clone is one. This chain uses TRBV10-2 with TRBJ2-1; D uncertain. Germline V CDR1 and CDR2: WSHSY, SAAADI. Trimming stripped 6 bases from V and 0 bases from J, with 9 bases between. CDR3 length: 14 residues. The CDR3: CASRNLGSYNEQFF. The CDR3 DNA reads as TGCGCCAGCAGGAACCTCGGCTCCTACAATGAGCAGTTCTTC.